What follows are 31 T cell receptor beta chains derived from one specimen sequenced in a study of cytomegalovirus exposure and HLA in healthy donors. The PCR made use of 60 Vbeta and 13 Jbeta primers. The protocol was immunoSEQ multiplex PCR, while the TCRdb copy is restricted to in-frame clones and leaves out a portion. The sample has around 140,000 clones, roughly 80% seen once. The specimen sequenced was PBMCs. The receptors come from a woman aged 50 to 60 in good health and CMV-seropositive.

Note on this clone: One junction end disagrees with the germline gene, perhaps due to a read error. The rearrangement uses TRBV2 and TRBJ1-4; weak D call: TRBD1 (5 bases). CDR1 and CDR2 (germline): SNHLY, FYNNEI. The CDR3 is 14 amino acids. The CDR3 loop reads CASSEWRTGENLFF. CDR3 in DNA: TGTGCCAGCAGTGAATGGAGGACGGGGGAAAACCTGTTTTTT.

V usage is TRBV28 and J usage is TRBJ2-6; D not certain. Germline V lookup: CDR1 MDHEN, CDR2 SYDVKM. This CDR3 is built from 17 residues. Between the trimmed V and J ends, which lost 7 bases and 0 bases, there was a span of 16 bases. The CDR3, as DNA: TGTGCCAGCAAGTCGGCAGGATGGATCTCTGGGGCCAACGTCCTGACTTTC. Translated, it gives CASKSAGWISGANVLTF.

The chain combines TRBV6-1 with TRBJ1-4; possible D gene TRBD1, 5 bases. Germline CDR1 and CDR2: MNHNS and SASEGT. The length of the CDR3 is 13 residues. Trimming pared 8 bases from V and 2 bases from J, leaving 9 bases between. CDR3 residues: CASVRGTNEKLFF. The CDR3 DNA sequence: TGTGCCAGCGTACGGGGGACTAATGAAAAACTGTTTTTT.

The rearrangement joins TRBV29-1 to TRBJ1-2, with a weak D call TRBD1 (6 bases). Trimming removed 3 bases at V and 2 bases at J, with 10 bases between. This CDR3 region has 13 residues. Germline CDR1 SQVTM, CDR2 ANQGSEA. The CDR3 sequence: CSVELGQNYGYTF. In DNA form, the CDR3 reads TGCAGCGTTGAGCTCGGACAGAACTATGGCTACACCTTC.

This chain links TRBV5-1 with TRBJ2-5; TRBD2 matches at 7 bases. Germline-derived CDR1 and CDR2 are SGHRS and YFSETQ. V shed 3 bases, J shed 4 bases, and the junction held 12 bases outside the gene matches. The CDR3 sequence is 16 residues long. DNA of the CDR3: TGCGCCAGCAGCTCGTGGGTGGGGCAGCGGGGAGAGACCCAGTACTTC. Translation: CASSSWVGQRGETQYF.

The chain is built from TRBV29-1 and TRBJ2-3; TRBD2 aligns across 8 bases. The germline V gene has CDR1 SQVTM and CDR2 ANQGSEA. The CDR3 sequence is 19 residues long. The ends lost 8 bases at V and 0 bases at J; junction bases unmatched: 22. CDR3 coding DNA: TGCAGCACCCCCCCGGGACTAGAAGGAGCGGGGTCTAGCACAGATACGCAGTATTTT. This gives the protein CSTPPGLEGAGSSTDTQYF.

J is TRBJ2-5 and V is TRBV5-8, with 9 bases lining up with TRBD2. J lost 5 bases, V lost 4 bases, and 9 bases had no gene match. Looked up from germline, CDR1 is SGHTS and CDR2 is YDEGEE. The CDR3 runs to 15 residues. CDR3 nucleotide sequence: TGTGCCAGCAGCGACCCGGGACTAGCTGTCGAGACCCAGTACTTC. Translated: CASSDPGLAVETQYF.

This clone was picked up a small number of times. The chain has TRBV9 and TRBJ1-1, with TRBD1 as a possible D gene (6 bases). Trimming removed 3 bases at V and 2 bases at J, with 14 bases between. Germline-derived CDR1 and CDR2 are SGDLS and YYNGEE. This CDR3 comprises 15 residues. The CDR3 nucleotides are TGTGCCAGCAGCGCCTCGGATGGGGGCAACACTGAAGCTTTCTTT. Protein: CASSASDGGNTEAFF.

This sequence joins TRBV5-6 and TRBJ2-1, with 7 positions matching TRBD2. Germline values: CDR1 SGHDT, CDR2 YYEEEE. There are 15 residues in the CDR3. V was clipped by 2 bases and J by 2 bases; unmatched bases: 4. CDR3 bases: TGTGCCAGCAGCTTAGACCTAGCGGCCTACAATGAGCAGTTCTTC. This codes for CASSLDLAAYNEQFF.

The genes are TRBV16 and TRBJ1-5, with TRBD1 identical over 7 bases. V shed 0 bases, J shed 5 bases, and the junction held 7 bases outside the gene matches. Germline V gene sequence: CDR1 KGHSY, CDR2 FQNENV. This CDR3 spans 16 amino acids. The CDR3 region has the DNA TGTGCCAGCAGCCAATCGAACAGGGGATTTGATCAGCCCCAGCATTTT. Translating it yields CASSQSNRGFDQPQHF.

This clone was detected a few times. In DNA form, the CDR3 reads TGTGCCAGCAGTGAAGGGGGGGCTGGAAACACCATATATTTT. It is translated as CASSEGGAGNTIYF. This chain uses TRBV6-1 with TRBJ1-3, with D maybe TRBD1 (5 bases). The CDR3 is 14 residues long. Trimming removed 1 base at V and 2 bases at J, with 6 bases between. The V gene's germline CDR1 is MNHNS and CDR2 SASEGT.

The chain employs TRBV9 and TRBJ2-2; 10 nucleotides line up with TRBD2. The CDR3 contains 15 residues. J was trimmed by 6 bases and V by 5 bases; bases with no gene match: 7. Germline lookup yields CDR1 SGDLS and CDR2 YYNGEE. CDR3 sequence: CASRAGGTYSGELFF. The CDR3 nucleotides read TGTGCCAGCAGAGCGGGGGGGACGTATTCCGGGGAGCTGTTTTTT.

This chain joins TRBV7-3 and TRBJ1-1; perhaps TRBD1 as D (6 bases). The V gene lost 2 bases and the J gene lost 3 bases, with 10 bases spanning the gap. The CDR3 runs to 14 residues. Germline V gene lookup returns CDR1 SGHTA and CDR2 FQGTGA. CDR3 loop: CASSLGQTYTEAFF. DNA of the CDR3: TGTGCCAGCAGCTTAGGACAGACTTACACTGAAGCTTTCTTT. The full variable domain, with the rest looked up from reference TRBV7-3 and TRBJ1-1, is GAGVSQTPSNKVTEKGKYVELRCDPISGHTALYWYRQSLGQGPEFLIYFQGTGAADDSGLPNDRFFAVRPEGSVSTLKIQRTERGDSAVYLCASSLGQTYTEAFFGQGTRLTVV.

The sample holds one count of this clone. The chain recombines TRBV28 with TRBJ1-2, with 10 bases identical to TRBD1. Germline V gene sequence: CDR1 MDHEN, CDR2 SYDVKM. The CDR3 consists of 12 residues. The V gene end was trimmed by 5 bases and the J gene end by 9 bases; junction bases not matched to a gene: 3. The CDR3 sequence: CASSRTGGSYTF. The CDR3 DNA reads as TGTGCCAGCAGTCGGACAGGGGGTAGCTACACCTTC.

This clone was observed a handful of times. The V and J genes are TRBV15 and TRBJ2-5; D is possibly TRBD2 (6 bases). Trimming left V 1 base short and J 1 base short, with 7 bases between. CDR1 and CDR2 (germline): LNHNV, YYDKDF (reference sequence). The CDR3 extends over 14 amino acids. CDR3 sequence (DNA): TGTGCCACCAGCAGAGGGACTATCCAAGAGACCCAGTACTTC. Translated: CATSRGTIQETQYF.

The chain carries TRBV28 and TRBJ2-5, with 10 bases matching TRBD1. J gave up 11 bases and V 4 bases, and 10 bases lay outside the gene matches. The CDR3 sequence is 14 residues long. Germline V lookup: CDR1 MDHEN, CDR2 SYDVKM. The CDR3 spells CASSSSTGGLVQYF. For the CDR3, the DNA is TGTGCCAGCAGTTCATCGACAGGGGGCCTCGTTCAGTACTTC.

This clone was seen more than once but under ten times. This rearrangement joins TRBV5-1 to TRBJ2-1; TRBD2 aligns across 9 bases. Germline values: CDR1 SGHRS, CDR2 YFSETQ. The CDR3 consists of 17 residues. J was trimmed by 2 bases and V by 3 bases; bases with no gene match: 9. CDR3 DNA sequence: TGCGCCAGCAGCTGGTACCGACTAGCGGAGGCCTACAATGAGCAGTTCTTC. Encoded protein: CASSWYRLAEAYNEQFF.

This rearrangement joins TRBV5-4 to TRBJ1-4; the match to TRBD1 covers 8 bases. Looked up from germline, CDR1 is SGHNT and CDR2 is YYREEE (reference sequence). CDR3 length: 15 amino acids. V shed 0 bases, J shed 5 bases, and the junction held 3 bases outside the gene matches. CDR3 loop: CASSLATGANEKLFF. DNA of the CDR3: TGTGCCAGCAGCTTGGCGACAGGGGCGAATGAAAAACTGTTTTTT.

This clone was detected a few times. The chain links TRBV4-1 to TRBJ1-6; D unresolved. Between the trimmed V and J ends, which lost 6 bases and 9 bases, there was a span of 15 bases. Per germline, CDR1 MGHRA and CDR2 YSYEKL. The CDR3 loop spans 14 amino acids. The CDR3 coding sequence is TGCGCCAGCAGGCAGGCGGGGTTACTTTCACCCCTCCACTTT. This codes for CASRQAGLLSPLHF.

The chain joins TRBV11-3 to TRBJ2-1, with D maybe TRBD1 (6 bases). This CDR3 spans 15 amino acids. In germline, CDR1 is SGHNT, CDR2 YENEEA. Trimming removed 2 bases at V and 8 bases at J, with 16 bases between. The CDR3 sequence: CASSLTGFGRDEQFF. The CDR3 coding sequence is TGTGCCAGCAGCTTAACAGGGTTCGGTCGGGATGAGCAGTTCTTC.

The chain combines TRBV11-3 with TRBJ1-1; no firm D call. V was trimmed by 4 bases and J by 1 base, leaving 7 bases between them. This CDR3 is 13 amino acids long. CDR1 is SGHNT and CDR2 is YENEEA in the germline V gene. CDR3 DNA sequence: TGTGCCAGCAGCTCCGGGGAGAACACTGAAGCTTTCTTT. Translated: CASSSGENTEAFF.

The gene calls are TRBV5-1 and TRBJ2-1, with D maybe TRBD1 (6 bases). This CDR3 spans 15 amino acids. Deletions cut 2 bases from V and 7 bases from J, with 16 bases between. Per germline, CDR1 SGHRS and CDR2 YFSETQ. Written as DNA, the CDR3 is TGCGCCAGCAGCTTCGAACAGGGAAGGTGGAATGAGCAGTTCTTC. Its translation is CASSFEQGRWNEQFF. The full variable domain, its missing parts supplied by reference TRBV5-1 and TRBJ2-1, is KAGVTQTPRYLIKTRGQQVTLSCSPISGHRSVSWYQQTPGQGLQFLFEYFSETQRNKGNFPGRFSGRQFSNSRSEMNVSTLELGDSALYLCASSFEQGRWNEQFFGPGTRLTVL.

The CDR3 DNA follows: TGTGCCTGGCGGGTCCCCGAGCGAGGGAACATTCAGTACTTC. Translating gives CAWRVPERGNIQYF. The V and J genes are TRBV30 and TRBJ2-4; maybe TRBD2 (5 bases). The CDR3 runs 14 residues. Germline values: CDR1 GTSNPN, CDR2 SVGIG (reference sequence). Between the trimmed V and J ends, which lost 5 bases and 7 bases, there was a span of 18 bases.

The V gene is TRBV14, the J gene TRBJ2-2, with 10 bases identical to TRBD2. The trim removed 0 bases at V and 6 bases at J, leaving 7 bases unmatched. The length of the CDR3 is 17 residues. Germline lookup yields CDR1 SGHDN and CDR2 FVKESK. DNA of the CDR3: TGTGCCAGCAGCCAAGACCCTAGCGGGAGTCGGGCCGGGGAGCTGTTTTTT. It specifies CASSQDPSGSRAGELFF.

The J gene is TRBJ1-6, the V gene TRBV6-5; D unclear. The CDR3 covers 15 residues. Germline-derived CDR1 and CDR2 are MNHEY and SVGAGI. Trimming shortened V by 2 bases and J by 5 bases, and 10 bases separated the two germline ends. This chain's CDR3 is CASSYVWPHNSPLHF. The CDR3 bases are TGTGCCAGCAGTTACGTTTGGCCCCATAATTCACCCCTCCACTTT.

The J gene is TRBJ2-5, the V gene TRBV5-4; D may be TRBD2 (5 bases). This CDR3 has 13 amino acids. V lost 4 bases to trimming and J lost 4 bases, with 11 bases between them. Germline-derived CDR1 and CDR2 are SGHNT and YYREEE (reference sequence). DNA for the CDR3: TGTGCCAGCAGCCCGGTAGAGGGAGAGACCCAGTACTTC. Amino acid sequence: CASSPVEGETQYF.

DNA for the CDR3: TGTGCCAGCAGCGTGGGACTTACATCCTACGAGCAGTACTTC. Translation gives CASSVGLTSYEQYF. V usage is TRBV9 and J usage is TRBJ2-7; possibly TRBD2 for D (6 bases). This CDR3 spans 14 amino acids. V was trimmed by 2 bases and J by 1 base, leaving 10 bases between them. Germline-derived CDR1 and CDR2 are SGDLS and YYNGEE.

This chain uses TRBV7-9 with TRBJ2-2, with D perhaps TRBD2 (6 bases). The CDR3 totals 15 residues. Germline V gives CDR1 SEHNR, CDR2 FQNEAQ (reference sequence). Deletions cut 2 bases from V and 4 bases from J, with 11 bases between. DNA of the CDR3: TGTGCCAGCAGCTTATATAGCGGTGCCACCGGGGAGCTGTTTTTT. It encodes CASSLYSGATGELFF.

The rearrangement links TRBV6-5 to TRBJ2-7; perhaps TRBD2 as D (5 bases). The germline V and J ends were trimmed by 0 bases and 7 bases, with 10 bases remaining between them. CDR1 is MNHEY, CDR2 SVGAGI, per germline. CDR3 length equals 13 residues. The CDR3 sequence: CASSYSEPGEQYF. CDR3 DNA sequence: TGTGCCAGCAGTTACTCTGAACCGGGGGAGCAGTACTTC.

The chain employs TRBV14 and TRBJ2-7, with D unresolved. Germline V gene lookup returns CDR1 SGHDN and CDR2 FVKESK. CDR3 length: 12 amino acids. The V gene lost 1 base and the J gene lost 4 bases, with 5 bases spanning the gap. The CDR3 loop reads CASSQVNYEQYF. In DNA form, the CDR3 reads TGTGCCAGCAGCCAAGTAAATTACGAGCAGTACTTC.

This chain connects TRBV6-6 to TRBJ1-1; a possible D gene is TRBD1 (6 bases). V lost 2 bases and J 5 bases, leaving 9 bases between the germline ends. This CDR3 has 13 residues. Germline loops: CDR1 MNHNY, CDR2 SVGAGI (reference sequence). CDR3: CASSYRGMTEAFF. In nucleotides, the CDR3 is TGTGCCAGCAGTTACAGGGGGATGACTGAAGCTTTCTTT.